These T cell receptor beta chains were read from a single sample in a study of blood T cells in healthy people across ages. Each CDR3 protein gets one entry after TCRdb re-called the 5' RACE reads with MiXCR. This table has around 990,000 distinct CDR3 sequences, roughly two fifths appearing once. The source material was blood. These receptors were taken from a man younger than 35 in good health. The CDR3 runs from the conserved cysteine through the conserved F or W. The D gene is left open where the match is weak. Clone size is given for some rows only: seen once, a few or many times, or a class if the clone is expanded.

v_call	clone_size	j_call	d_call	cdr3_nt	cdr3_aa
TRBV4-3	-	TRBJ1-1	-	TGCGCCAGCAGCCAAGGGACCGGTTGGGTGGCTGAAGCTTTCTTT	CASSQGTGWVAEAFF
TRBV15	many	TRBJ2-3	-	TGTGCCACCAGCAGAGATGATGACAGCACAGATACGCAGTATTTT	CATSRDDDSTDTQYF
TRBV20-1	few	TRBJ1-5	-	TGCAGTGCTAGTGCCAGGACCCTAACGCCCCAGCATTTT	CSASARTLTPQHF
TRBV7-2	few	TRBJ2-1	-	TGTGCCAGCAGCTTAGTGATCGTGGGTGAGCAGTTCTTC	CASSLVIVGEQFF
TRBV6-5	-	TRBJ1-2	TRBD1	TGTGCCAGCAGTTCCACGGACAGGCGGTCCGGCTACACCTTC	CASSSTDRRSGYTF
TRBV20-1	-	TRBJ2-3	-	TGCAGTGCTAGAGATAATAGGGGGTTTCCAGATACGCAGTATTTT	CSARDNRGFPDTQYF
TRBV3-1	-	TRBJ2-2	TRBD2	TGTGCCAGCAGCCAACCAACAGGACTAGCGGGGGCCTCGAACATCGGGGAGCTGTTTTTT	CASSQPTGLAGASNIGELFF
TRBV10-3	few	TRBJ2-3	TRBD2	TGTGCCACCCTAGCGGGGGGGCACACAGATACGCAGTATTTT	CATLAGGHTDTQYF
TRBV29-1	once	TRBJ1-1	-	TGCAGCGTTGAAGCTGACACGCACACTGAAGCTTTCTTT	CSVEADTHTEAFF
TRBV20-1	many	TRBJ2-1	-	TGCAGTGCTCGTACTTCGGATGAGCAGTTCTTC	CSARTSDEQFF
TRBV10-3	few	TRBJ2-3	-	TGTGCCATCAGTGAGCGGGGCAGCACAGATACGCAGTATTTT	CAISERGSTDTQYF
TRBV12-3/TRBV12-4	-	TRBJ2-3	TRBD2	TGTGCCAGCAGTTTACTCCCACGGGCTAGCGGGGGGGCAGATACGCAGTATTTT	CASSLLPRASGGADTQYF
TRBV20-1	few	TRBJ2-1	-	TGCAGTGCTAGAGATCTGGGACCAAGTGGGCGGTTCTTC	CSARDLGPSGRFF
TRBV3-1	-	TRBJ2-3	TRBD1	TGTGCCAGCAGCCGGGGGACAGACACAGATACGCAGTATTTT	CASSRGTDTDTQYF
TRBV9	-	TRBJ1-2	-	TGTGCCAGCAGCGTAGTATCGGGCAGCTATGGCTACACCTTC	CASSVVSGSYGYTF
TRBV20-1	few	TRBJ2-3	-	TGCAGTGCTAGAGGGACTCGTCGAGATACGCAGTATTTT	CSARGTRRDTQYF
TRBV7-9	-	TRBJ2-4	-	TGTGCCAGCAGCTTAGGGCGACAGGAGGAAATAAACATTCAGTACTTC	CASSLGRQEEINIQYF
TRBV27	-	TRBJ1-1	TRBD1	TGTGCCAGCAGTGAACCCGGGACAGTGGAGACTGAAGCTTTCTTT	CASSEPGTVETEAFF
TRBV4-2	-	TRBJ2-7	TRBD2	TGTGCCAGCAGCCAAGATGCCCTAGCGGGCACCTACGAGCAGTACTTC	CASSQDALAGTYEQYF
TRBV20-1	-	TRBJ2-1	-	TGCAGTGCGCCGGGGGCTTCAATCTACAATGAGCAGTTCTTC	CSAPGASIYNEQFF
TRBV6-2/TRBV6-3	-	TRBJ1-1	-	TGTGCCAGCAGTCCCCTGGTCGTTCTGAACACTGAAGCTTTCTTT	CASSPLVVLNTEAFF
TRBV4-1	-	TRBJ1-2	TRBD1	TGCGCCAGCAGCCAAGGAGGGACAGGTGACTTCTATGGCTACACCTTC	CASSQGGTGDFYGYTF
TRBV28	few	TRBJ1-6	TRBD1	TGTGCCAGCAGTTCCTTGGACAGGGAGAATTCACCCCTCCACTTT	CASSSLDRENSPLHF
TRBV7-9	few	TRBJ1-2	-	TGTGCCAGCACCCTAGGGGGGACCTTCTATGGCTACACCTTC	CASTLGGTFYGYTF
TRBV6-6	few	TRBJ1-2	-	TGTGCCAGCGGCGACTACTATGGCTACACCTTC	CASGDYYGYTF
TRBV27	-	TRBJ2-5	-	TGTGCCAGCAGTTTTAGGGGAATTAACCAAGAGACCCAGTACTTC	CASSFRGINQETQYF